The 10 T cell receptor beta chains below were found in one sample sequenced in a study of neoadjuvant anti-PD-1 for oral cavity cancer. Libraries were prepared by immunoSEQ multiplex PCR; TCRdb keeps only in-frame clonotypes and omits some of them. Here the sample spans some 14,000 clones, approximately 70% being singletons. This material consisted of PBMCs, taken before nivolumab (anti-PD-1) treatment. Receptors were obtained from a person between 35 and 79 years old with oral cavity squamous cell carcinoma.

The chain has TRBV2 and TRBJ2-5, with D possibly being TRBD2 (6 bases). This CDR3 spans 13 amino acids. The V gene lost 7 bases and the J gene lost 10 bases, with 19 bases spanning the gap. Germline V CDR1 and CDR2: SNHLY, FYNNEI. CDR3 sequence reads: CASITGLLIDQYF. The CDR3 region has the DNA TGTGCCAGCATAACGGGACTCCTGATCGACCAGTACTTC.

The chain recombines TRBV5-4 with TRBJ2-1; 8 nucleotides line up with TRBD2. The CDR3 loop spans 15 amino acids. V was pared by 0 bases and J by 5 bases, with 4 bases of the junction left unmatched. Germline V lookup: CDR1 SGHNT, CDR2 YYREEE (reference sequence). The CDR3 nucleotides read TGTGCCAGCAGCTTGGCCCGGGGGGGGAACAATGAGCAGTTCTTC. Its protein product is CASSLARGGNNEQFF.

The chain has TRBV27 and TRBJ2-7; D gene ambiguous. Germline V CDR1 and CDR2: MNHEY, SMNVEV (reference sequence). The CDR3 spans 14 residues. Between the trimmed V and J ends, which lost 4 bases and 2 bases, there was a span of 12 bases. This CDR3 is CASSSPRAPYEQYF. In nucleotides, the CDR3 is TGTGCCAGCAGTTCCCCACGCGCTCCCTACGAGCAGTACTTC.

A few counts support this clone. CDR3 in DNA: TGCGCCAGCAGCTTGGGAGGTCAGGGACGCAATCAGCCCCAGCATTTT. This codes for CASSLGGQGRNQPQHF. The genes are TRBV5-1 and TRBJ1-5; a possible D gene is TRBD1 (5 bases). Germline V gene sequence: CDR1 SGHRS, CDR2 YFSETQ. This CDR3 comprises 16 residues. V lost 0 bases and J 2 bases, leaving 12 bases between the germline ends.

This sequence joins TRBV28 and TRBJ1-2, with 9 bases matching TRBD1. Germline V lookup: CDR1 MDHEN, CDR2 SYDVKM. With 3 bases clipped from V and 5 bases from J, the junction kept 4 bases outside the gene matches. The CDR3 contains 14 residues. The CDR3 sequence is CASSLTTGGYGYTF. CDR3 bases: TGTGCCAGCAGTTTGACGACAGGGGGTTATGGCTACACCTTC.

V is TRBV2 and J is TRBJ1-6; 7 bases line up with TRBD1. Germline loops: CDR1 SNHLY, CDR2 FYNNEI. CDR3 length: 16 residues. The trim removed 5 bases at V and 7 bases at J, leaving 11 bases unmatched. DNA of the CDR3: TGTGCCAGCAGTAGAGACCTGGGACAGTCCAATTCACCCCTCCACTTT. Encoded protein: CASSRDLGQSNSPLHF. The whole variable domain, filled in from reference TRBV2 and TRBJ1-6, reads EPEVTQTPSHQVTQMGQEVILRCVPISNHLYFYWYRQILGQKVEFLVSFYNNEISEKSEIFDDQFSVERPDGSNFTLKIRSTKLEDSAMYFCASSRDLGQSNSPLHFGNGTRLTVT.

The rearrangement uses TRBV5-6 and TRBJ1-6; TRBD1 might be the D (5 bases). The CDR3 runs 18 residues. The V and J ends lost 0 bases and 0 bases respectively, with 13 bases between them. Germline CDR1 and CDR2: SGHDT and YYEEEE. CDR3 region: CASSLGQGLSSYNSPLHF. DNA for the CDR3: TGTGCCAGCAGCTTGGGGCAGGGCCTAAGCTCCTATAATTCACCCCTCCACTTT.

The rearrangement uses TRBV2 and TRBJ2-7; D not resolved. The CDR3 covers 11 residues. The germline V gene encodes CDR1 SNHLY and CDR2 FYNNEI. V gave up 4 bases and J gave up 2 bases, with 3 bases separating them. The CDR3: CASSGTYEQYF. The CDR3 bases are TGTGCCAGCAGTGGCACCTACGAGCAGTACTTC. The whole variable domain, filled in from reference TRBV2 and TRBJ2-7, reads EPEVTQTPSHQVTQMGQEVILRCVPISNHLYFYWYRQILGQKVEFLVSFYNNEISEKSEIFDDQFSVERPDGSNFTLKIRSTKLEDSAMYFCASSGTYEQYFGPGTRLTVT.

The chain's CDR3 is CASSETATNTGELFF. Here the CDR3 DNA reads TGTGCCAGCAGCGAGACAGCTACGAACACCGGGGAGCTGTTTTTT. The rearrangement links TRBV7-7 to TRBJ2-2, with TRBD1 as a possible D gene (5 bases). Looked up from germline, CDR1 is SSHAT and CDR2 is FNYEAQ (reference sequence). The CDR3 loop spans 15 amino acids. Trimming pared 5 bases from V and 0 bases from J, leaving 10 bases between. Based on the CDR3 plus reference TRBV7-7 and TRBJ2-2, the full variable domain is GAGVSQSPRYKVTKRGQDVTLRCDPISSHATLYWYQQALGQGPEFLTYFNYEAQPDKSGLPSDRFSAERPEGSISTLTIQRTEQRDSAMYRCASSETATNTGELFFGEGSRLTVL.

The chain joins TRBV11-2 to TRBJ2-1; the D is unclear. The V and J ends lost 10 bases and 3 bases respectively, with 7 bases between them. CDR1 and CDR2 (germline): SGHAT, FQNNGV. CDR3 length: 11 residues. The CDR3 nucleotides read TGTGCCACCCGGAGCTACAATGAGCAGTTCTTC. This codes for CATRSYNEQFF.